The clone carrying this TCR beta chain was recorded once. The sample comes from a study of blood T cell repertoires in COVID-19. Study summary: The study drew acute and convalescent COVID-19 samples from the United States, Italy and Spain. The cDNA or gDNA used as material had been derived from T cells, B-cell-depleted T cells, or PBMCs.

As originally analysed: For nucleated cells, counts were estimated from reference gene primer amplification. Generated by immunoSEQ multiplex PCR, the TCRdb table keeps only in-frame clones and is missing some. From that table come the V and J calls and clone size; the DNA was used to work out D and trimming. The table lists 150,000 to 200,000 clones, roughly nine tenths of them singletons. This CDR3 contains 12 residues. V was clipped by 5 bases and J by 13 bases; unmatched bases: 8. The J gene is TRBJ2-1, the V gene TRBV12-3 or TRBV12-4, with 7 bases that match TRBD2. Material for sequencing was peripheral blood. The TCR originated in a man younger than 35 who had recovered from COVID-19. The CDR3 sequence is CASSTHLAAQFF. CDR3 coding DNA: TGTGCCAGCAGTACGCACCTAGCGGCACAGTTCTTC.